Sequencing of this T cell receptor (beta chain) was carried out in a study of beta chain features in type 1 diabetes. About the study: When patients were set against healthy donors, age, gender and cell yields were similar. Study-level findings and limits: TCRB CDR3s from Type 1 diabetes patients were moderately but significantly shorter in all four CD4+ subsets.

The investigators reverse transcribed all of the isolated RNA, so they sequenced expressed TCRB transcripts. The table came from immunoSEQ multiplex PCR; TCRdb's copy has only in-frame clones and leaves some out. This table holds more than 85,000 clones, 40% found once. Sorted cells reached over 95% purity in every population. V lost 6 bases and J lost 0, with 9 bases in between. Germline V gene sequence: CDR1 KGHSH, CDR2 LQKENI. This CDR3 has 14 residues. Details on this clone: Its antigen is undetermined.

The chain combines TRBV18 with TRBJ1-5; D remains unclear. This sequence originates from a woman aged 18 to 35 in good health. The sample comprised stem cell memory CD4+ T cells from blood. The CDR3 sequence is CASSSGYSNQPQHF. The DNA for the CDR3 is TGTGCCAGCTCGTCCGGTTATAGCAATCAGCCCCAGCATTTT.